Described below is a single TCR beta chain sequence and its context. Its matching antigen is unknown. Because the CDR3 is missing its conserved closing phenylalanine or tryptophan, this is likely a read error. V was clipped by 5 bases and J by 0 bases; unmatched bases: 10. Germline V gene data show CDR1 as SGHTA and CDR2 as FQGNSA. The CDR3 runs 16 residues. The sample belongs to a study of molecular identifiers for immune sequencing clone quantification. TCRdb independently ran MiXCR on the PCR reads; one entry per CDR3 protein. This table has nearly 650,000 distinct CDR3 sequences, roughly 23% appearing once. Study conclusions and caveats: Clones above 20 RNA copies contained over 99% of effector molecules but under 1% of naive ones.

This sequence was found in a human donor in good health. Some libraries in this study had Jurkat cell RNA spiked in. Sequencing was performed on naive CD8+ T cells from blood, with Jurkat cell RNA spiked in. Sample subset: FACS-sorted CD8+CD4-CCR7+CD45RA+ naive T cells. The chain has TRBV7-2 and TRBJ2-7; TRBD1 aligns across 7 bases. CDR3 DNA sequence: TGTGCCAGCAGCCCGAGGACAGGCCCGAGCTCCTACGAGCAGTACTTA. Protein: CASSPRTGPSSYEQYL.